This TCR beta chain appears in the sequencing data of a study of vaccination and CD4 T cells after COVID-19. At the level of the study: Median time from COVID diagnosis to post-COVID sampling was 101 days (35 to 161).

This clonotype has just a few counts. The antigen is unknown. Oncomine TCR Beta short-read sequencing was applied to DNA from cultured CD4+ T cells. MiXCR, run by TCRdb on the PCR reads, gives a single entry per CDR3 protein. The sample lists 15,000 to 20,000 distinct CDR3 sequences; 50% to 75% were seen once. Treatment of the sample: roughly ten-day PBMC culture with coronavirus spike peptide pools or control peptides (ViraFEST assay). Positive PCR results dated from March to December 2020, before the US Alpha, Beta and Delta variants. Both day 3 and day 7 involved replacing half of the medium with fresh IL-2 medium. CDR3 length: 13 residues. The V gene's germline CDR1 is DFQATT and CDR2 SNEGSKA (reference sequence). Between the trimmed V and J ends, which lost 2 bases and 5 bases, there was a span of 12 bases.

J is TRBJ2-5 and V is TRBV20-1; D is unresolved. The receptor's source is a human donor who had recovered from COVID-19. The sample consisted of CD4+ T cells from blood, cultured in vitro. This CDR3 reads CSARRRAGETQYF. In DNA, the CDR3 is TGCAGTGCTAGACGACGAGCCGGGGAGACCCAGTACTTC.